This T cell receptor beta chain was profiled in a study of blood T cell repertoires in COVID-19. Study as a whole: Samples came from the United States, Italy and Spain, spanning acute and convalescent COVID-19.

The V gene's germline CDR1 is DFQATT and CDR2 SNEGSKA (reference sequence). J gave up 5 bases and V 3 bases, and 10 bases lay outside the gene matches. The CDR3 extends over 15 amino acids. Method: immunoSEQ multiplex PCR; TCRdb's copy keeps in-frame clones and lacks some. This table has under 300,000 clones, about nine tenths appearing once. This clonotype originated in a woman aged 40 to 50 with acute COVID-19. The chain couples TRBV20-1 to TRBJ1-2, with 9 bases aligning to TRBD1. Sequenced sample: PBMCs or T cells enriched from blood (not recorded which). The CDR3 loop reads CSASEPGTGSYGYTF. The CDR3 nucleotides are TGCAGTGCTAGTGAACCCGGGACAGGGTCATATGGCTACACCTTC.